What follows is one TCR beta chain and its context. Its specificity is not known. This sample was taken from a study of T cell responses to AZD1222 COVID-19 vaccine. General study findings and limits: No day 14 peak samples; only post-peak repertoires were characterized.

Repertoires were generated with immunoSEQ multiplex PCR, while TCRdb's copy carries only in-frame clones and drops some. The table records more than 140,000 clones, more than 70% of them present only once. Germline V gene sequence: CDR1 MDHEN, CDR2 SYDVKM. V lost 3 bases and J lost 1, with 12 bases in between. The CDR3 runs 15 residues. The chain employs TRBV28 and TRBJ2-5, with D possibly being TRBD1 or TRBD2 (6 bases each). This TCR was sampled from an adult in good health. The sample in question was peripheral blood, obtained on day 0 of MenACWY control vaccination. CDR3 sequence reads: CASSLGGVSQETQYF. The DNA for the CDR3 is TGTGCCAGCAGTTTGGGGGGCGTATCCCAAGAGACCCAGTACTTC.